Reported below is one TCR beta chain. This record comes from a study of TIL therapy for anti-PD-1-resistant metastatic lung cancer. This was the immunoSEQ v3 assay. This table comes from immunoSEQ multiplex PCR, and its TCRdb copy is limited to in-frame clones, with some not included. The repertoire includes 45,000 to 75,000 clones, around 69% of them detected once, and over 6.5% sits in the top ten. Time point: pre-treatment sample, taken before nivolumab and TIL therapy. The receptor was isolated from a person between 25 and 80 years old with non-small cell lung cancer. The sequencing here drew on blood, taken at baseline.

CDR3 loop: CASSFWGPSEKLFF. In DNA form, the CDR3 reads TGTGCCAGCAGCTTTTGGGGGCCGAGTGAAAAACTGTTTTTT. The chain links TRBV5-6 to TRBJ1-4; maybe TRBD1 (6 bases). CDR1 is SGHDT and CDR2 is YYEEEE in the germline V gene. This CDR3 spans 14 amino acids. Trimming took 2 bases from V and 7 from J, leaving 12 bases between them.